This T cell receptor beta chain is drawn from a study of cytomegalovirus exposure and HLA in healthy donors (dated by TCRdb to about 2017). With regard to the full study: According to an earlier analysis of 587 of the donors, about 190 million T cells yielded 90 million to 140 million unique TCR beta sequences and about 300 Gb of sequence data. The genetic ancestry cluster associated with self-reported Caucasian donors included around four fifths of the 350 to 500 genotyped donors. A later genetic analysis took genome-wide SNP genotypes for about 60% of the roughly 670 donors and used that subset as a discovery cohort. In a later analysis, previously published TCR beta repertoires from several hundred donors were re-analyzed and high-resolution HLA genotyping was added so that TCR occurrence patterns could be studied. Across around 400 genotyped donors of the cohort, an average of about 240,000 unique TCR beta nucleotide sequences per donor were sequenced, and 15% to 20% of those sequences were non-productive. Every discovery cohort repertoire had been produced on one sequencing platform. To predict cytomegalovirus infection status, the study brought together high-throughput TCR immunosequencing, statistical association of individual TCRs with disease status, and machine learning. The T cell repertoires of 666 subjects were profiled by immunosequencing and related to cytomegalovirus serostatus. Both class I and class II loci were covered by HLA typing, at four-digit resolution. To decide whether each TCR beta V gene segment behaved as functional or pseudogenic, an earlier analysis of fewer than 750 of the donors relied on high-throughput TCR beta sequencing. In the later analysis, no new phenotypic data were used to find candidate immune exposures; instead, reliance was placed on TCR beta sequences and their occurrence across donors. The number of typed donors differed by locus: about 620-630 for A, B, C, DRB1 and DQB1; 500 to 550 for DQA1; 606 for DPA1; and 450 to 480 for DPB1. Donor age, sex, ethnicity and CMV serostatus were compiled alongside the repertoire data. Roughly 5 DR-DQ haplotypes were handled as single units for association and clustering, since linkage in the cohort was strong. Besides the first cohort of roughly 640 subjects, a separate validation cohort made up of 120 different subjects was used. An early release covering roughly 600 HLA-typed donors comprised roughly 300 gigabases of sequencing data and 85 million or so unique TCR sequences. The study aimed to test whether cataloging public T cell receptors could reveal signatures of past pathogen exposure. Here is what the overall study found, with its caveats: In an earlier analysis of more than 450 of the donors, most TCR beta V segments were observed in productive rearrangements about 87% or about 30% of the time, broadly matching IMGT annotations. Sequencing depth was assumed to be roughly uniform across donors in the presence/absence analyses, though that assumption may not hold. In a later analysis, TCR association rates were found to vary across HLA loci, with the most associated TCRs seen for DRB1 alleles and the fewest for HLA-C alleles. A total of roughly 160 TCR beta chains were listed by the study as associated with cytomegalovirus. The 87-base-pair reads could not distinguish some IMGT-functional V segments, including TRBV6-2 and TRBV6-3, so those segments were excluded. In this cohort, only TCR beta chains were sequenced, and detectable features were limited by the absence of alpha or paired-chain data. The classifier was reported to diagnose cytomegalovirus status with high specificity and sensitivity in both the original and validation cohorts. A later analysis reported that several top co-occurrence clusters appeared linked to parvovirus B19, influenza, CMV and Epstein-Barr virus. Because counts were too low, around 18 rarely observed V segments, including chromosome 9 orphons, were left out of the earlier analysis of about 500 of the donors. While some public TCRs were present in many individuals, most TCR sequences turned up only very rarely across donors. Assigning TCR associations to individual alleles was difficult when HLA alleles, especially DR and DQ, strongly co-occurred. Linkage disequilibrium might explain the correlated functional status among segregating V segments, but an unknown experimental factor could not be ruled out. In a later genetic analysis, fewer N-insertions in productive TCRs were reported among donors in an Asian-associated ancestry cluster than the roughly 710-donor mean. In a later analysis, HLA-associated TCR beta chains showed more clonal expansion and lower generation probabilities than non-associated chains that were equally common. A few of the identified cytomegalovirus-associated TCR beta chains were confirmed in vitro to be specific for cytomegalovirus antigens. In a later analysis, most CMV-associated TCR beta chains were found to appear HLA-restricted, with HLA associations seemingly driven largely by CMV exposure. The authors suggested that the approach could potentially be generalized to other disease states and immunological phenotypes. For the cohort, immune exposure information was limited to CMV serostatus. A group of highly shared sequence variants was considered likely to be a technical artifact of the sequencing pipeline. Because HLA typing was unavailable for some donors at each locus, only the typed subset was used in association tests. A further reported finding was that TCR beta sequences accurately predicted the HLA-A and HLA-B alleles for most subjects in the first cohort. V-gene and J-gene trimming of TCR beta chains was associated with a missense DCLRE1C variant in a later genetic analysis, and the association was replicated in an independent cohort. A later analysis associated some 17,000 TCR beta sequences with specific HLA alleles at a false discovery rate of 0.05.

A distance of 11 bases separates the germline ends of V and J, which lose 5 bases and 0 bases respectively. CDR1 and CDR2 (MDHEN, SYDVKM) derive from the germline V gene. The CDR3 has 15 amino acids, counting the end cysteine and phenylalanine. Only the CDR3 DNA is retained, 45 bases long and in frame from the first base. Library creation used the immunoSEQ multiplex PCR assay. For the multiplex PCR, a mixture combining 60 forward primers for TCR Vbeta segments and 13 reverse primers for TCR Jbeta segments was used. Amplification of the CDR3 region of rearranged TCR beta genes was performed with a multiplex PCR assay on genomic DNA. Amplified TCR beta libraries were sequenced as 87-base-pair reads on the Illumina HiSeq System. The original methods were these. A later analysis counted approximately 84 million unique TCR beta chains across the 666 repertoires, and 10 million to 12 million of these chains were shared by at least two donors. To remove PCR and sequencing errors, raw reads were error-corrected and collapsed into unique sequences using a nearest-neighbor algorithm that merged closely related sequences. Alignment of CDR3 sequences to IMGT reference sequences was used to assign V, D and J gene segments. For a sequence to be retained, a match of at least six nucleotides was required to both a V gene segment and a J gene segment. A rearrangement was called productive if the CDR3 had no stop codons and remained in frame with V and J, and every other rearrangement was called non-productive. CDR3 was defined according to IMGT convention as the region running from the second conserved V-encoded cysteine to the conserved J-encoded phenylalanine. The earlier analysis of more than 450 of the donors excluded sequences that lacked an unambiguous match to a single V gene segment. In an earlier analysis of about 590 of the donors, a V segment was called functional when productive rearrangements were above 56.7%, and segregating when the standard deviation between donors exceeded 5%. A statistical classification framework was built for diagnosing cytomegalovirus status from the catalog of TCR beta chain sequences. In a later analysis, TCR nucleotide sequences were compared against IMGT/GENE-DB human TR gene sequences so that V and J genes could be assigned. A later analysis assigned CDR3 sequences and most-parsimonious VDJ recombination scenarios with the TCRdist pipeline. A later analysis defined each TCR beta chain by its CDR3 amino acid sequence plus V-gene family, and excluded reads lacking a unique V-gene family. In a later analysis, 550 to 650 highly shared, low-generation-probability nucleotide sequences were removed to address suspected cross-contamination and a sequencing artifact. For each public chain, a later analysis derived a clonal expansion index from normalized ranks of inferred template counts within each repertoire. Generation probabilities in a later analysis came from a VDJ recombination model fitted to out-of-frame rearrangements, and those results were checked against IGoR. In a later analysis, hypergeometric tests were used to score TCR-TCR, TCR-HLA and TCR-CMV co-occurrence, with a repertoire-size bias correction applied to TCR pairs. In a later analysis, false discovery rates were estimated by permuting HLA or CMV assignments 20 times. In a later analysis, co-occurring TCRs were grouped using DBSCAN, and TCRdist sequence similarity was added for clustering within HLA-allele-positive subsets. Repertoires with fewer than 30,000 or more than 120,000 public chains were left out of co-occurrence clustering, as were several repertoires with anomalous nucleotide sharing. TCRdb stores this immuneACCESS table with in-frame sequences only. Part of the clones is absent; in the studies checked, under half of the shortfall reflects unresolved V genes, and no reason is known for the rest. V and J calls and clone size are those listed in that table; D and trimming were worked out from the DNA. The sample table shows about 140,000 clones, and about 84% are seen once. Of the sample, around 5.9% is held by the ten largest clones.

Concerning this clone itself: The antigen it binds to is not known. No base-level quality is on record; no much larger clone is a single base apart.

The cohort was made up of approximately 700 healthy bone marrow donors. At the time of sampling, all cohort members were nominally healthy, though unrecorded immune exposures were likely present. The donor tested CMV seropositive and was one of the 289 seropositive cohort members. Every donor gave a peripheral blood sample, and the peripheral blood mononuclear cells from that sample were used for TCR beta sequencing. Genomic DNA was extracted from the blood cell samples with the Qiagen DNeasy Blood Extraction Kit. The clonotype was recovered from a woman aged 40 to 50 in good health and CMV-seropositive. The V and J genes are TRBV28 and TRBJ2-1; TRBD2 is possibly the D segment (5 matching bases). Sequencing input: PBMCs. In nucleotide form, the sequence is TGTGCCAGCAGTCAGTCGGGGAACTCCTACAATGAGCAGTTCTTC. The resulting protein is CASSQSGNSYNEQFF.